The subject of this entry is one TCR beta chain. The antigen is unknown. The data were taken from a study of T cells in localized non-small cell lung cancer. Study conclusions and caveats: Peak T cell clonality was found in uninvolved adjacent lung, exceeding tumor. There were a median 57 of the top 100 tumor clones appearing in adjacent lung.

Germline-derived CDR1 and CDR2 are SGDLS and YYNGEE. The CDR3 runs 15 residues. The junction had 5 bases not matched to a gene; V was cut back by 0 bases and J by 7 bases. Using immunoSEQ multiplex PCR, the repertoire was profiled, and TCRdb retains in-frame clones only, with some absent. The sample consists of around 90,000 clones, around 82% of them appearing once. The starting material was PBMCs, obtained before any cancer treatment. This clonotype was obtained from a man between 35 and 75 years old with stage II squamous cell lung carcinoma. V usage is TRBV9 and J usage is TRBJ2-1; 9 positions agree with TRBD2. Here the CDR3 DNA reads TGTGCCAGCAGCGTAGGTAGCGGGAGTTTTAATGAGCAGTTCTTC. The encoded protein is CASSVGSGSFNEQFF.